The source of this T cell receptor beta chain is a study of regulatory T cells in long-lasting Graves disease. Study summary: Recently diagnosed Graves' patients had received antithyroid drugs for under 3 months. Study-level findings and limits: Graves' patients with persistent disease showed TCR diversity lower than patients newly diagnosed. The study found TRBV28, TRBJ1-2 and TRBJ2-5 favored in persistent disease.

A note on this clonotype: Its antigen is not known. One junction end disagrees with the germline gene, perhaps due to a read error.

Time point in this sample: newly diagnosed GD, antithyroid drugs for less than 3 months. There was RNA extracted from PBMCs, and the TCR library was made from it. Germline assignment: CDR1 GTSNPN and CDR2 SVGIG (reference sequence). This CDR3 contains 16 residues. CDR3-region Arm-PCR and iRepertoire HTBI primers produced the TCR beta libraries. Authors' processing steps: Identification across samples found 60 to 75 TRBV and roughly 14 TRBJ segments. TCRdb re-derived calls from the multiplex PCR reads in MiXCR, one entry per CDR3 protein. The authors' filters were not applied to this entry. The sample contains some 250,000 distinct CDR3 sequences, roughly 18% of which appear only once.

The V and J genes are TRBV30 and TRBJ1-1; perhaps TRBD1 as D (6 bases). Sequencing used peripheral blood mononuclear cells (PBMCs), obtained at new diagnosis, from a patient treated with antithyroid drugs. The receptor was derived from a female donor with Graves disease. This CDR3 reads CAWSRAGVGVNTEAFF. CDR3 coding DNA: TGTGCCTGGAGTCGGGCAGGGGTAGGCGTGAACACGGAAGCTTTCTTT.